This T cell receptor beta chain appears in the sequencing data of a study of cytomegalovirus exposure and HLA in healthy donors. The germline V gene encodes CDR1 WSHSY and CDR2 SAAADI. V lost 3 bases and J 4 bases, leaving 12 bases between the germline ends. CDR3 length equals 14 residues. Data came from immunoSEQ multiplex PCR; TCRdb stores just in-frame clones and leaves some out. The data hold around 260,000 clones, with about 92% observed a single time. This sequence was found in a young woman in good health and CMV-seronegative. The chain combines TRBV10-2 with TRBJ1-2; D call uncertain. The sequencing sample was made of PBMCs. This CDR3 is CASSDVYSAYGYTF. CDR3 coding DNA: TGCGCCAGCAGTGATGTGTACTCTGCCTATGGCTACACCTTC.